What follows are 9 T cell receptor beta chains derived from one specimen sequenced in a study of regulatory T cells in long-lasting Graves disease. Noted time point: persistent/refractory GD, antithyroid drugs over 5 years with positive TRAb. From RNA extracted from PBMCs, the TCR library was made. Relying on iRepertoire HTBI primers and Arm-PCR of CDR3 regions, the team built TCR beta libraries. TCRdb used MiXCR to reprocess the multiplex PCR reads, holding one entry per CDR3 protein. The table has 250,000 to 300,000 distinct CDR3 sequences, around 20% seen once; the top ten hold about 61%. The specimen was peripheral blood mononuclear cells (PBMCs), collected when the disease was refractory, from a patient treated with antithyroid drugs. The receptors here all came from a female donor with Graves disease.

The sample holds many counts of this clonotype. The chain carries TRBV6-2 or TRBV6-3 and TRBJ2-2; the match to TRBD1 covers 8 bases. V lost 5 bases and J lost 7; bases outside the gene matches: 9. There are 15 residues in the CDR3. The germline gives CDR1 MNHEY, CDR2 SVGEGT. This CDR3 reads CASSNTGGRIGELFF. The CDR3 DNA reads as TGTGCCAGCAGTAATACAGGGGGTAGAATCGGGGAGCTGTTTTTT.

This clonotype has only a few counts. This sequence joins TRBV7-9 and TRBJ2-6, with D perhaps given as TRBD1 or TRBD2 (5 bases each). The V gene lost 5 bases and the J gene lost 2 bases, with 25 bases spanning the gap. The CDR3 covers 20 residues. The germline V gene encodes CDR1 SEHNR and CDR2 FQNEAQ (reference sequence). CDR3 amino acids: CASSPMHYLGTATGANVLTF. CDR3 sequence (DNA): TGTGCCAGCAGCCCTATGCATTACCTCGGGACGGCGACTGGGGCCAACGTCCTGACTTTC.

The V call is TRBV6-1, the J call TRBJ2-6, with D perhaps TRBD1 (5 bases). Per germline, CDR1 MNHNS and CDR2 SASEGT. The CDR3 has 13 amino acids. Trimming left V 8 bases short and J 3 bases short, with 8 bases between. The CDR3: CASGASGANVLTF. Written as DNA, the CDR3 is TGTGCCAGCGGGGCTAGTGGGGCCAACGTCCTGACTTTC.

With regard to this clonotype: With a far larger clone one base away, a read error is the likely cause. CDR3 amino acids: CASSDGSYERYF. Here the CDR3 DNA reads TGTGCCAGCAGTGACGGCTCCTACGAGCGGTACTTC. This chain links TRBV6-2 or TRBV6-3 with TRBJ2-7; D is undetermined. The germline V gene encodes CDR1 MNHEY and CDR2 SVGEGT. CDR3 length: 12 residues.

With regard to this clonotype: A much larger clone differs from this one at a single base, so this may be a read error. V usage is TRBV20-1 and J usage is TRBJ2-7, with TRBD2 identical over 9 bases. Germline lookup yields CDR1 DFQATT and CDR2 SNEGSKA (reference sequence). The CDR3 has 14 amino acids. In DNA form, the CDR3 reads TGCAGTGCTAGAGTTATAGCGGGGGACTACGGGCAGTACTTC. It translates to CSARVIAGDYGQYF.

This clonotype was observed many times. The rearrangement joins TRBV6-5 to TRBJ1-5; no definite D call. CDR1 is MNHEY, CDR2 SVGAGI, per germline. The CDR3 length is 15 residues. Trimming shortened V by 2 bases and J by 0 bases, and 8 bases separated the two germline ends. CDR3 loop: CASSYRGYSNQPQHF. The CDR3 DNA is TGTGCCAGCAGTTACAGAGGGTATAGCAATCAGCCCCAGCATTTT.

The table lists this clonotype with many counts. One end of the junction varies from germline; a read error may be responsible. V is TRBV12-3 or TRBV12-4 and J is TRBJ2-5; 9 bases are a match to TRBD2. This CDR3 is 11 amino acids long. The chain's CDR3 is CASSGPGLAHF. CDR3 coding DNA: TGTGCCAGCAGTGGACCGGGACTAGCCCACTTC.

The chain is built from TRBV7-9 and TRBJ2-2; 9 bases agree with TRBD2. Germline V gene data show CDR1 as SEHNR and CDR2 as FQNEAQ (reference sequence). The CDR3 is made up of 16 amino acids. V lost 2 bases, J lost 6 bases, and 7 bases stayed unmatched. The CDR3 here is CASSLTGTSSSGELFF. The CDR3 DNA sequence: TGTGCCAGCAGCTTAACCGGGACTAGCTCATCCGGGGAGCTGTTTTTT.

This clonotype came up many times. Here the CDR3 reads CASSQQGSQPQHF. The CDR3 DNA is TGTGCCAGCAGCCAGCAGGGTAGTCAGCCCCAGCATTTT. V and J are TRBV12-3 or TRBV12-4 and TRBJ1-5; tentatively, D is TRBD1 (5 bases). This CDR3 region has 13 residues. V lost 6 bases, J lost 6 bases, and 12 bases lay in between.